The clone carrying this T cell receptor (beta chain) was observed many times. Its antigen is not known. This entry belongs to a study of CD8 T cells in ankylosing spondylitis. Study outcomes and limitations: In reactive arthritis synovial fluid and blood, some motif variants had been reported before.

TCRdb ran MiXCR on the 5' RACE reads and lists one entry per CDR3 protein. The top ten clones hold around 7.7% of a sample with fewer than 30,000 distinct CDR3 sequences, under 3% of them seen once. Germline V gives CDR1 SGDLS, CDR2 YYNGEE. Trimming left V 4 bases short and J 2 bases short, with 12 bases between. The CDR3 is made up of 14 amino acids. V gene TRBV9 combines with J gene TRBJ2-5, with D perhaps matching TRBD1 or TRBD2 (5 bases each). This clonotype was obtained from a female donor with ankylosing spondylitis or in good health (not recorded which). Sequencing input: blood, either unsorted or a sorted T cell fraction (not recorded which). The CDR3 region is CASSPMGEQETQYF. DNA for the CDR3: TGTGCCAGCAGCCCGATGGGGGAGCAAGAGACCCAGTACTTC.